This TCR beta chain was profiled in a study of T-cell reconstitution after alpha-beta-depleted transplantation in children. Study observations and caveats: In some patients, recipient T cells and intrathymic progenitors surviving conditioning explained high day-60 diversity.

The table lists this clonotype with many counts. Its antigen is unidentified. During its preparation, the TCRbeta library received unique molecular identifiers. MiXCR was run by TCRdb on the PCR reads, yielding one entry per CDR3 protein. The profile shows about 150,000 distinct CDR3 sequences, over 8.5% of them singletons. The sample was PBMCs, taken before TCRalphabeta/CD19-depleted stem cell transplant. The TCR originated in a boy aged 2-9 years with acute myeloid leukemia, due to receive a stem cell transplant.

The CDR3 coding sequence is TGCAGCGCCGCGGAGGCCGACATCAATGAGCAGTTCTTC. It codes for CSAAEADINEQFF. The V and J genes are TRBV29-1 and TRBJ2-1, with D perhaps TRBD2 (5 bases). The length of the CDR3 is 13 residues. Germline values: CDR1 SQVTM, CDR2 ANQGSEA. Deletions cut 7 bases from V and 6 bases from J, with 16 bases between.